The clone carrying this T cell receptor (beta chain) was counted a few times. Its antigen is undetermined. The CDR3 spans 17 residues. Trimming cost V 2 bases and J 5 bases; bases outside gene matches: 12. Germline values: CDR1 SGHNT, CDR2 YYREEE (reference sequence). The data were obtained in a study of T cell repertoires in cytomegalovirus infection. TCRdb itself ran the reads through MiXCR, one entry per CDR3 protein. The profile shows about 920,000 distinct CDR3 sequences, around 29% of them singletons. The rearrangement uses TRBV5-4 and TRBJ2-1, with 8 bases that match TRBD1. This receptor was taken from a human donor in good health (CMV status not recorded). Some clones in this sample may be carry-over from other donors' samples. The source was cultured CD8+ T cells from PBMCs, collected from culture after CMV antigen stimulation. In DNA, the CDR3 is TGTGCCAGCAGCTTCCGGGACAGGATCGATCTAGACAATGAGCAGTTCTTC. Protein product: CASSFRDRIDLDNEQFF.